This T cell receptor (beta chain) was documented in a study of CD8+ T cells in alopecia areata. Whole-study context: Oral tofacitinib, 5 to 10 mg twice daily, was given in an open-label trial. Study-level findings and limits: Administration of tofacitinib significantly diminished scalp clonality and expanded CD8+ clones within the top 100. While patients received tofacitinib, many expanded lesional clones remained present in scalp and blood.

Documented treatment: oral pan-JAK inhibitor, 5-10 mg twice daily. It was from alopecia areata patients that lesional scalp punch biopsies and peripheral blood were collected. Isolated RNA was reverse transcribed into cDNA used as the sequencing template. Profiled with immunoSEQ multiplex PCR; TCRdb holds only in-frame clones, not every one. The top ten hold approximately 5.1% of the sample, which has approximately 190,000 clones, 58% seen once. Germline assignment: CDR1 SQVTM and CDR2 ANQGSEA. There are 14 residues in the CDR3. Between the trimmed V and J ends, which lost 5 bases and 0 bases, there was a span of 11 bases. For this clone: Its target is unknown.

The sequencing used CD4+ T cells sorted from blood, collected at week 24, from a patient treated with tofacitinib. The chain joins TRBV29-1 to TRBJ1-5; D is possibly TRBD1 (6 bases). The receptor was derived from a human donor with alopecia areata. The CDR3 bases are TGCAGCGTTCGGGGGCCTGATAGCAATCAGCCCCAGCATTTT. This translates into CSVRGPDSNQPQHF.